The T cell receptor (beta chain) under discussion was sequenced for a study of blood T cell repertoires in COVID-19. Study context: Acute and convalescent COVID-19 specimens originated in the United States, Italy and Spain.

Authors' data handling: By means of reference gene primer amplification, nucleated cell counts were estimated. Here immunoSEQ multiplex PCR was the method, and the copy in TCRdb shows in-frame clones only, minus some. That table supplies the V and J calls and clone size; D and trimming were determined from the DNA. The data hold around 81,000 clones, with 70% to 90% observed a single time. The CDR3 is made up of 13 amino acids. V lost 7 bases, J lost 3 bases, and 11 bases lay in between. The sample consisted of peripheral blood. The source of this sequence is a woman of 80 years or more with acute or convalescent COVID-19. V and J are TRBV12-3 or TRBV12-4 and TRBJ2-3; D unresolved. The CDR3 region has the DNA TGTGCCAGCACCGCACCCGGGACAGATACGCAGTATTTT. This sequence encodes CASTAPGTDTQYF.